This T cell receptor beta chain was identified in a study of persistence of HIV-infected CD4 T cells. For this clone: Antigen specificity is unknown.

The libraries were made with immunoSEQ version 4 in survey mode. Template was genomic DNA at around 9.3 ng/uL, with up to 1 ug used per sample. Clones were read by immunoSEQ multiplex PCR, and TCRdb kept only the in-frame ones, dropping some. The sample has around 39,000 clones, about 81% seen once. This CDR3 contains 14 residues. V shed 6 bases, J shed 1 base, and the junction held 5 bases outside the gene matches. Germline assignment: CDR1 KGHSH and CDR2 LQKENI. Points from the study as a whole: Within sorted populations, more oligoclonal TCRs accompanied more oligoclonal proviruses. Degenerate expanded CDR3beta sequences were enriched among CMV- and Gag-responding cells.

Overlapping HIV-1 Gag 15-mer peptides at 0.85 to 1 ug per peptide per mL were used. CD40L/CD69 double-negative CD45RO-high memory CD4+ T cells were collected. Stimulated PBMCs had first been depleted of CD8+ T cells. This TCR derives from an adult with HIV. The donor label of this sample is uncertain. Sequenced material: cultured CD4+ T cells from PBMCs, taken from a patient who received antiretroviral therapy. The rearrangement links TRBV18 to TRBJ2-5, with TRBD1 matching 7 bases. The CDR3 DNA follows: TGTGCCAGCTCCATCAGGGGGTCCCAAGAGACCCAGTACTTC. Translating gives CASSIRGSQETQYF.